This T cell receptor (beta chain) was sequenced in a study of cytomegalovirus exposure and HLA in healthy donors. Notes on the study in general: The authors enumerated over 150 TCR beta chains as linked to cytomegalovirus. Most sequenced TCRs were rare (though some public TCRs occurred in many donors). Both high specificity and high sensitivity reportedly marked the classifier's diagnosis of cytomegalovirus status.

Notes on this clone: The antigen is not known.

Among the roughly 120 subjects of the validation cohort, separate from the roughly 700-subject first cohort, were the donors. TCRdb's table, derived via immunoSEQ multiplex PCR, lists solely in-frame clones and lacks some. The sample comprises some 340,000 clones, roughly 87% of which are singletons, and more than 0.9% rests with the top ten. Sequencing was done on a sample of PBMCs. This sequence originates from a woman aged 30 to 39 in good health and CMV-seropositive.

CDR3: CASSSRTSSYEQYF. In DNA form, the CDR3 reads TGTGCCAGCAGCAGTAGGACTAGCTCCTACGAGCAGTACTTC. The chain carries TRBV7-9 and TRBJ2-7, with 7 nucleotides matching TRBD2. CDR3 length equals 14 residues. Trimming removed 5 bases from V and 0 bases from J; junction bases left unmatched: 4. CDR1 SEHNR and CDR2 FQNEAQ come from the germline V gene (reference sequence).